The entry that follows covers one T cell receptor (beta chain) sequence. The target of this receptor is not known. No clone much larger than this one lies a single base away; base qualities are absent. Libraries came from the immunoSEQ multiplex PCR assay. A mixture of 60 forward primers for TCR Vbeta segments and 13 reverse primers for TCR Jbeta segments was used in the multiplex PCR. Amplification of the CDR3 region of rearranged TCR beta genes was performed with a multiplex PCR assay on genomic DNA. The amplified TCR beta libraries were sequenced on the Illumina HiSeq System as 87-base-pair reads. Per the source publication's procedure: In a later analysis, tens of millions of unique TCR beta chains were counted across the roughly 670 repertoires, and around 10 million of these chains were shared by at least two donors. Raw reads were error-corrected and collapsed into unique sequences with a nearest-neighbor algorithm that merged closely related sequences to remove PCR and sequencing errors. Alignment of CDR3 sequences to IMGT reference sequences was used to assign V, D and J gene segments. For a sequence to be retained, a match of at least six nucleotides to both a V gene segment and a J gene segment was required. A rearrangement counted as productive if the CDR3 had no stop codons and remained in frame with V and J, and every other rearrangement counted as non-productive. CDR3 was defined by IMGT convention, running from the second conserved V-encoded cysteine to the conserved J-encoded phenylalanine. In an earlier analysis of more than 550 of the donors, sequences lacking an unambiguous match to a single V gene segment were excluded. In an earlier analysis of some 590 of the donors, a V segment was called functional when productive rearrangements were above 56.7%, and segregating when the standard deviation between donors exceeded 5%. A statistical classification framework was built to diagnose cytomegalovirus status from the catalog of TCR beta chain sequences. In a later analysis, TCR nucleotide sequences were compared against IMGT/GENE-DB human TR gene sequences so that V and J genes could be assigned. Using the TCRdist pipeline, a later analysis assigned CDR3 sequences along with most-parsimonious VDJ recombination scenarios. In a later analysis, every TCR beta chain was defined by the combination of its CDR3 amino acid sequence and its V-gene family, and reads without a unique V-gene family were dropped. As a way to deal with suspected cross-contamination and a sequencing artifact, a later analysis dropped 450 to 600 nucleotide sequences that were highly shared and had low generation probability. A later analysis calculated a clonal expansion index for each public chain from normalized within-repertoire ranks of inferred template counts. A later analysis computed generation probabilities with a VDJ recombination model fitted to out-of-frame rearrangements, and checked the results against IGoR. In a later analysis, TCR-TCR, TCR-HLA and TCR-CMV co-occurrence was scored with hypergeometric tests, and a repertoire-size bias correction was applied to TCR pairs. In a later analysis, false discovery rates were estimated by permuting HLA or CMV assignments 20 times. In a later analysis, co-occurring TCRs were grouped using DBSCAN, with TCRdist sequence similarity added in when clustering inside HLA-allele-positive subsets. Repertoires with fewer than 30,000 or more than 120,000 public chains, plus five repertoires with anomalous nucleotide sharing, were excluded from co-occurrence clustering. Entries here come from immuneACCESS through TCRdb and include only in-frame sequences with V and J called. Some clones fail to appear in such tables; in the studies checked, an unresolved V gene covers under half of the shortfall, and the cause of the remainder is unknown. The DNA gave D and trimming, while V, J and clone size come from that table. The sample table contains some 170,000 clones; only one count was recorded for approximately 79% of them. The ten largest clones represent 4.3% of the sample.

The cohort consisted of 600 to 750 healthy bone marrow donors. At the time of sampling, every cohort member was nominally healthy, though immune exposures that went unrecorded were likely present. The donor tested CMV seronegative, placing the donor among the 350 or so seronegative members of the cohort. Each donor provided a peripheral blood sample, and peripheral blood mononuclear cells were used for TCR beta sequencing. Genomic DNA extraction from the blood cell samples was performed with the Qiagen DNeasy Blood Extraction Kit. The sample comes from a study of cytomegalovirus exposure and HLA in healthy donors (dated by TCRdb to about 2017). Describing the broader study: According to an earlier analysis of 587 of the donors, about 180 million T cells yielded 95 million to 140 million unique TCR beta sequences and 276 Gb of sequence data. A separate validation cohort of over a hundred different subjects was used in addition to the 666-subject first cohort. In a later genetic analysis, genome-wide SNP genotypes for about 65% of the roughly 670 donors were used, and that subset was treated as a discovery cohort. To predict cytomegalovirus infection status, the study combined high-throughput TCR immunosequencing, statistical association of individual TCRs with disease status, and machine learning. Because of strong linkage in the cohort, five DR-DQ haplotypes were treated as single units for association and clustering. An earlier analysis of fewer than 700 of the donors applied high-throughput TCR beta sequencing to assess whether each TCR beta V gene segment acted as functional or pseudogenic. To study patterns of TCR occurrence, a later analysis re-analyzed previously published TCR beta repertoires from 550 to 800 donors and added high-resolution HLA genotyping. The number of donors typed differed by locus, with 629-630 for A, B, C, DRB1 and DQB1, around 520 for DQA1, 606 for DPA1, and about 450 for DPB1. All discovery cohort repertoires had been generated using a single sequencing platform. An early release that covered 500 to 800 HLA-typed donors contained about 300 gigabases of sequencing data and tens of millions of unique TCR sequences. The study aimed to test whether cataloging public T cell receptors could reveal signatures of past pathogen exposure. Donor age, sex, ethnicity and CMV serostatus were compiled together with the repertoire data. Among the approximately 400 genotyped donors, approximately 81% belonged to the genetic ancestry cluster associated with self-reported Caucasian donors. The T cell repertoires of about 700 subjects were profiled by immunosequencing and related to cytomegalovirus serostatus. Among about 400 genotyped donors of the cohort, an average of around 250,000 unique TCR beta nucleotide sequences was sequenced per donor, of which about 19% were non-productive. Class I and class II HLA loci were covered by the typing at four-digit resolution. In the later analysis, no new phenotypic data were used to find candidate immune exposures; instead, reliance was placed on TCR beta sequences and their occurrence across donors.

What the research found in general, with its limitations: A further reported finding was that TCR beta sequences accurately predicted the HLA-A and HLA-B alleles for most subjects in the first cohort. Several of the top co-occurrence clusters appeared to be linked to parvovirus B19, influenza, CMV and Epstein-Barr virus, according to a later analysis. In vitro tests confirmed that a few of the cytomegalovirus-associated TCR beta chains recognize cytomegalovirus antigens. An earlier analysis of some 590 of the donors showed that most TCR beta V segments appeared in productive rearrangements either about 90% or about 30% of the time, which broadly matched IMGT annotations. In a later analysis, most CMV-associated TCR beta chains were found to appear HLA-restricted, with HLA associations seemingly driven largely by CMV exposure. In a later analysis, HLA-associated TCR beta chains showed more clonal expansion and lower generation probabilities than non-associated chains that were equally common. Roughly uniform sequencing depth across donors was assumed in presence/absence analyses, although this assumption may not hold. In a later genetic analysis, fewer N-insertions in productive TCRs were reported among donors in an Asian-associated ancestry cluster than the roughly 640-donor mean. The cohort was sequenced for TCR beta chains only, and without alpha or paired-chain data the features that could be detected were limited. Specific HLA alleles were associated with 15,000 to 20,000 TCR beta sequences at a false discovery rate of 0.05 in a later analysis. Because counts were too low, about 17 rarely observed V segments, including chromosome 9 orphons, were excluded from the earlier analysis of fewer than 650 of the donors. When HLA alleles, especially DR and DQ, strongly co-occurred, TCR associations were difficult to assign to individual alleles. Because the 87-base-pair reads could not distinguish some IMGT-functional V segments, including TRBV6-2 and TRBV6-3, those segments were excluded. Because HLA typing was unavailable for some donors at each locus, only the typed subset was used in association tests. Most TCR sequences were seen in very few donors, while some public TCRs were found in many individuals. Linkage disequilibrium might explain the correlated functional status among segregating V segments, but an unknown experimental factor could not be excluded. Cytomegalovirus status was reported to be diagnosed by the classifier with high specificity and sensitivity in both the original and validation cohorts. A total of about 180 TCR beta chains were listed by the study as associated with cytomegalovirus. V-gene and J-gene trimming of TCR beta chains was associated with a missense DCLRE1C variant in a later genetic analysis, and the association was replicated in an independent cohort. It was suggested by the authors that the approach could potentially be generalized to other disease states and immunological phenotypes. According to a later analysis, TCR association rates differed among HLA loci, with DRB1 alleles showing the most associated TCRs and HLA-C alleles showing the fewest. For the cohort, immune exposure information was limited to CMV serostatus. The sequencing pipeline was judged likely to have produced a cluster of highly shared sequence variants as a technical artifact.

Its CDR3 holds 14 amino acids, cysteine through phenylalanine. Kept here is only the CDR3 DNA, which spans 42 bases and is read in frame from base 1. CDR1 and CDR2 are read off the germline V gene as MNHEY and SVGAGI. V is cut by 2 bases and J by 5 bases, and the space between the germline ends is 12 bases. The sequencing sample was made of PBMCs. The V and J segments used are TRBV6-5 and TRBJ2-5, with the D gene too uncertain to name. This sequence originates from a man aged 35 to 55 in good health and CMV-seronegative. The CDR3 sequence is CASSYRPSRETQYF. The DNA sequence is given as TGTGCCAGCAGTTACAGGCCCAGCAGGGAGACCCAGTACTTC.